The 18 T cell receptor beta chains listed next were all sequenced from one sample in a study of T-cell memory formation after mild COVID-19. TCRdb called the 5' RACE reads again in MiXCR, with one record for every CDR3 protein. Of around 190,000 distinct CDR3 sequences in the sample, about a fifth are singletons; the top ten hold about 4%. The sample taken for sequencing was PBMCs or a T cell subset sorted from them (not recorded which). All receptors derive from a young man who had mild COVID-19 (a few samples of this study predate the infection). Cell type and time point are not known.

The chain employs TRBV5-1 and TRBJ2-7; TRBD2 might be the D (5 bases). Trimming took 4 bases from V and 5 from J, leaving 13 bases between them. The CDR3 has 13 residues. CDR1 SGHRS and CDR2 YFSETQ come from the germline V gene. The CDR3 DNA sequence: TGCGCCAGCAGCGCCGGTTACGGGGACGAGCAGTACGTC. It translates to CASSAGYGDEQYV.

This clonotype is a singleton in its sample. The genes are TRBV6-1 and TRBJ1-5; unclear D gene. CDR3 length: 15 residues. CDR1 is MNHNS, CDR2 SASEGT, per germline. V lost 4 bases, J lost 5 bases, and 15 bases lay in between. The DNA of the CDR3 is TGTGCCAGCAGTGCGGAGACACGGATAGATCAGCCCCAGCATTTT. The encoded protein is CASSAETRIDQPQHF.

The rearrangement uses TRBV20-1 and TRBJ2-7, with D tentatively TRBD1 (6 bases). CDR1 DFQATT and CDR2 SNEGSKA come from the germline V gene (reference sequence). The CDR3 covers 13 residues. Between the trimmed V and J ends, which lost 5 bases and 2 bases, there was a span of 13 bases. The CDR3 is CSAVRDTTYEQYF. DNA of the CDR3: TGCAGTGCTGTCCGGGACACCACCTACGAGCAGTACTTC.

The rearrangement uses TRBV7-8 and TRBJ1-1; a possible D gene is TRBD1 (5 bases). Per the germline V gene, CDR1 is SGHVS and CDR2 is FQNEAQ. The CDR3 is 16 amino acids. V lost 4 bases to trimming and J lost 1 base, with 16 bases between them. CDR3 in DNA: TGTGCCAGCAGCTACCTTCCGGGACCGCGGAACACTGAAGCTTTCTTT. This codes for CASSYLPGPRNTEAFF.

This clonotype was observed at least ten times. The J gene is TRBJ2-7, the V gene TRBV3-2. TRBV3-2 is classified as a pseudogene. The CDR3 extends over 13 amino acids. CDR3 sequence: CASSQDGDYEQYV. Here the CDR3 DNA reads TGTGCCAGCAGCCAAGACGGAGACTACGAGCAGTACGTC.

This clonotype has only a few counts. The CDR3 DNA reads TGTGCCAGCTCACCGTGGGGGACAGGACCGGCCTACGAGCAGTACTTC. It yields the protein CASSPWGTGPAYEQYF. The V call is TRBV18, the J call TRBJ2-7; TRBD1 aligns across 8 bases. Germline V gene lookup returns CDR1 KGHSH and CDR2 LQKENI. V shed 3 bases, J shed 2 bases, and the junction held 9 bases outside the gene matches. This CDR3 has 16 residues.

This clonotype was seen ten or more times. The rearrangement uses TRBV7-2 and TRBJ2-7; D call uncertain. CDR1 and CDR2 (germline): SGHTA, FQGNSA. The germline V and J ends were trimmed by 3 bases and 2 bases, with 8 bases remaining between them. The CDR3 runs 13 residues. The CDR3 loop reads CASSFTTAYEQYV. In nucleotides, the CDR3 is TGTGCCAGCAGCTTCACCACAGCCTACGAGCAGTACGTC.

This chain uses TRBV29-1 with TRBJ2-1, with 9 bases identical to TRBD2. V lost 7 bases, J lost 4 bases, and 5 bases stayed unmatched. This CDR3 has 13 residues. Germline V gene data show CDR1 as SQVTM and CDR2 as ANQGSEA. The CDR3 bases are TGCAGCGCGAGCGGGGGGACTTACAATGAGCAGTTCTTC. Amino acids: CSASGGTYNEQFF.

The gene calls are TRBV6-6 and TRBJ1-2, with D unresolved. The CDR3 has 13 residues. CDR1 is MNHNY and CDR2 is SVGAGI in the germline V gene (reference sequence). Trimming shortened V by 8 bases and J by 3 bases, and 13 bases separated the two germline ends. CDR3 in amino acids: CASYSSTDYGYTF. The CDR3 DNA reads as TGTGCCAGCTACTCATCTACTGACTATGGCTACACCTTC.

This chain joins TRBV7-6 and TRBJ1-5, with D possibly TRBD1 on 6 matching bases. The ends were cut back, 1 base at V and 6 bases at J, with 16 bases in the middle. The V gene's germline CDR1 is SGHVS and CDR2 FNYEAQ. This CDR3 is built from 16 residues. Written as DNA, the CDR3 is TGTGCCAGCAGCTTAGGAATTCTCGGAGGGGGTCAGCCCCAGCATTTT. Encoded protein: CASSLGILGGGQPQHF.

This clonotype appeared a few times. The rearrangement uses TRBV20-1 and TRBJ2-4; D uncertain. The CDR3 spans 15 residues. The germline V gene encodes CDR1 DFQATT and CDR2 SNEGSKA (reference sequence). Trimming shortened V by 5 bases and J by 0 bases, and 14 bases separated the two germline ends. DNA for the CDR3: TGCAGTGCTGCGTCCCTCGGTCTAGCCAAAAACATTCAGTACTTC. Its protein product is CSAASLGLAKNIQYF.

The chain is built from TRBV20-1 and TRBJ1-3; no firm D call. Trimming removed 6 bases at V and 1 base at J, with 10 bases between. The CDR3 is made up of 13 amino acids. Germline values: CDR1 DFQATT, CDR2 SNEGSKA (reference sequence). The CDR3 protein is CSAGLPSGNTIYF. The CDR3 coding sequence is TGCAGTGCCGGTCTCCCTTCTGGAAACACCATATATTTT.

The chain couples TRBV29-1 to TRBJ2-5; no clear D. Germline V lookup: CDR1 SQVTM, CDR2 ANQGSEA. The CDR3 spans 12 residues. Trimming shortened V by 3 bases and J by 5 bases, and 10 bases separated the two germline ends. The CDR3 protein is CSVEQAGETQYF. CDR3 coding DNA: TGCAGCGTTGAGCAGGCTGGGGAGACCCAGTACTTC. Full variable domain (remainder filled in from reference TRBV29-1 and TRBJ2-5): SAVISQKPSRDICQRGTSLTIQCQVDSQVTMMFWYRQQPGQSLTLIATANQGSEATYESGFVIDKFPISRPNLTFSTLTVSNMSPEDSSIYLCSVEQAGETQYFGPGTRLLVL.

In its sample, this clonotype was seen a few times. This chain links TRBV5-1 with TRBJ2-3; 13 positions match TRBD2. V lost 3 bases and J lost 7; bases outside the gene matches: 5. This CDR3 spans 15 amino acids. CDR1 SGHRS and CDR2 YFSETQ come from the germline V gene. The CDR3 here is CASSYGTSGDHTQYF. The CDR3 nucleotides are TGCGCCAGCAGCTACGGGACTAGCGGGGATCATACGCAGTATTTT.

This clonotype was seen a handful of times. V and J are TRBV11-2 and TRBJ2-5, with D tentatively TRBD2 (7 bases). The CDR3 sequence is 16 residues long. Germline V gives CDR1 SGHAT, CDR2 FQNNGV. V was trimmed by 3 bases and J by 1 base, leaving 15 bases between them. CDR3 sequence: CASSLVGGGPQETQYF. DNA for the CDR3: TGTGCCAGCAGCTTGGTAGGGGGGGGCCCCCAAGAGACCCAGTACTTC.

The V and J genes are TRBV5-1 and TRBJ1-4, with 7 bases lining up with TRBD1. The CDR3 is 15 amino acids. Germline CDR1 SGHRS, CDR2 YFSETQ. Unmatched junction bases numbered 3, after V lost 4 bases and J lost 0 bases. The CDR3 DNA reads TGCGCCAGCAGCCGGGGGACAGCAACTAATGAAAAACTGTTTTTT. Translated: CASSRGTATNEKLFF.

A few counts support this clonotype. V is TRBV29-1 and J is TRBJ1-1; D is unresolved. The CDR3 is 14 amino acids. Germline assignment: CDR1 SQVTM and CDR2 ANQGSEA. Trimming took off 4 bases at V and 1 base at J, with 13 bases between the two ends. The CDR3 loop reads CSVGEGTTNTEAFF. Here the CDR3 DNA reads TGCAGCGTTGGTGAGGGCACAACGAACACTGAAGCTTTCTTT.

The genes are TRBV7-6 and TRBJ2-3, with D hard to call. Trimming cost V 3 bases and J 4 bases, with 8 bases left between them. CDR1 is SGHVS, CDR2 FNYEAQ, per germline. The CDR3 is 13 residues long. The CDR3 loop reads CASSFTLPDTQYF. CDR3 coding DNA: TGTGCCAGCAGCTTTACGCTTCCAGATACGCAGTATTTT.